One sample yielded the 17 T cell receptor beta chains listed below, sequenced in a study of beta chain features in type 1 diabetes. Whole-study results and caveats: Researchers report that Type 1 diabetes patients had moderately but significantly shorter TCRB CDR3s across all four CD4+ subsets.

TCRB transcripts that were expressed got sequenced, as all of the isolated RNA had been reverse transcribed. Using immunoSEQ multiplex PCR, the repertoire was profiled, and TCRdb retains in-frame clones only, with some absent. The sample shows about 68,000 clones, approximately 47% of them seen only once. Their specific antigens are unknown. Input material: central memory CD4+ T cells from blood. These receptors all stem from a man aged 30 to 39 with type 1 diabetes.

The genes are TRBV19 and TRBJ2-5, with 7 bases aligning to TRBD1. Per the germline V gene, CDR1 is LNHDA and CDR2 is SQIVND (reference sequence). CDR3 length equals 16 residues. The ends lost 6 bases at V and 2 bases at J; junction bases unmatched: 12. Written as DNA, the CDR3 is TGTGCCAGTAGCGGGGACAGACGAACCACTCAAGAGACCCAGTACTTC. As protein: CASSGDRRTTQETQYF.

The DNA of the CDR3 is TGTGCCAGCAGCTTAAGGCTAGTAGATACGCAGTATTTT. Its translation: CASSLRLVDTQYF. This chain joins TRBV7-9 and TRBJ2-3; D is unclear. Trimming took 2 bases from V and 5 from J, leaving 8 bases between them. Germline loops: CDR1 SEHNR, CDR2 FQNEAQ (reference sequence). This CDR3 region has 13 residues.

This rearrangement joins TRBV2 to TRBJ1-3, with a possible D match to TRBD1 (6 bases). Per the germline V gene, CDR1 is SNHLY and CDR2 is FYNNEI. The CDR3 spans 15 residues. Deletions cut 7 bases from V and 4 bases from J, with 17 bases between. The DNA for the CDR3 is TGTGCCAGCACCGCGGGGGGCACTACGGGAAACACCATATATTTT. Encoded protein: CASTAGGTTGNTIYF.

The V gene is TRBV5-1, the J gene TRBJ2-7; 8 bases are shared with TRBD1. Germline lookup yields CDR1 SGHRS and CDR2 YFSETQ. V gave up 0 bases and J gave up 6 bases; unmatched junction bases: 8. CDR3 size: 15 residues. The CDR3 DNA is TGCGCCAGCAGCTTGGATGGGCAGGGGGCGAGCGAGCAGTACTTC. This encodes CASSLDGQGASEQYF.

V is TRBV5-6 and J is TRBJ1-2; weak D call: TRBD1 (5 bases). The CDR3 length is 13 residues. The germline gives CDR1 SGHDT, CDR2 YYEEEE. Trimming removed 4 bases at V and 2 bases at J, with 9 bases between. The CDR3 here is CASSPPGNYGYTF. The CDR3 coding sequence is TGTGCCAGCAGCCCCCCAGGGAACTATGGCTACACCTTC.

The gene calls are TRBV18 and TRBJ2-2, with 8 bases lining up with TRBD1. This CDR3 spans 13 amino acids. The germline CDR1 and CDR2 sequences are KGHSH and LQKENI. V lost 6 bases, J lost 6 bases, and 3 bases stayed unmatched. In nucleotides, the CDR3 is TGTGCCAGCTCCCCAGGGGGCTCCGGGGAGCTGTTTTTT. Encoded protein: CASSPGGSGELFF.

This clone was seen a handful of times. The V gene is TRBV5-1, the J gene TRBJ2-5, with 10 nucleotides matching TRBD2. The trim removed 5 bases at V and 2 bases at J, leaving 3 bases unmatched. This CDR3 has 14 residues. Germline CDR1 SGHRS, CDR2 YFSETQ. The CDR3 reads CASRAGGGQETQYF. DNA for the CDR3: TGCGCCAGCAGAGCGGGAGGGGGTCAAGAGACCCAGTACTTC.

V usage is TRBV2 and J usage is TRBJ1-6, with 7 bases lining up with TRBD1. In germline, CDR1 is SNHLY, CDR2 FYNNEI. With 7 bases clipped from V and 10 bases from J, the junction kept 13 bases outside the gene matches. The CDR3 contains 15 residues. CDR3 DNA: TGTGCCAGCAACGAAAACGGACAGGTCGGGTCACCCCTCCACTTT. Amino acid sequence: CASNENGQVGSPLHF.

The sample holds a few counts of this clone. This chain connects TRBV19 to TRBJ2-2; 7 positions agree with TRBD1. The CDR3 covers 15 residues. V lost 7 bases to trimming and J lost 0 bases; unmatched junction nucleotides: 5. Germline CDR1 and CDR2: LNHDA and SQIVND (reference sequence). The DNA for the CDR3 is TGTGCCAGTAACCACGACAGGGCGAACACCGGGGAGCTGTTTTTT. Its translation is CASNHDRANTGELFF.

The table lists this clone with a few counts. V is TRBV6-6 and J is TRBJ2-3; 10 bases agree with TRBD2. With V trimmed by 6 bases and J by 1 base, 4 bases remained unmatched. This CDR3 is 15 amino acids long. Germline CDR1 and CDR2: MNHNY and SVGAGI (reference sequence). The CDR3 is CASSLGLAGTDTQYF. CDR3 bases: TGTGCCAGCAGCCTCGGACTAGCGGGCACAGATACGCAGTATTTT.

This clone turned up a few times. The chain recombines TRBV29-1 with TRBJ2-1; 11 bases are shared with TRBD1. The germline gives CDR1 SQVTM, CDR2 ANQGSEA. Trimming cost V 3 bases and J 9 bases; bases outside gene matches: 4. This CDR3 is built from 13 residues. CDR3 amino acids: CSVEGQGDPEQFF. For the CDR3, the DNA is TGCAGCGTTGAGGGACAGGGGGACCCTGAGCAGTTCTTC.

The chain joins TRBV18 to TRBJ1-5; D gene uncertain. CDR1 is KGHSH and CDR2 is LQKENI in the germline V gene. V was pared by 6 bases and J by 0 bases, with 9 bases between. The CDR3 runs 14 residues. CDR3 nucleotide sequence: TGTGCCAGCTCTCTGGACTATAGCAATCAGCCCCAGCATTTT. It codes for CASSLDYSNQPQHF.

The V call is TRBV6-5, the J call TRBJ2-2, with D unclear. The CDR3 is 12 amino acids. The germline CDR1 and CDR2 sequences are MNHEY and SVGAGI. V was pared by 6 bases and J by 8 bases, with 10 bases between. The CDR3 protein is CASRNSFGELFF. CDR3 DNA: TGTGCCAGCAGAAACTCTTTTGGGGAGCTGTTTTTT.

The count of this clone is one. The chain employs TRBV4-2 and TRBJ1-4; maybe TRBD1 (6 bases). The V end was cut by 3 bases, the J end by 2 bases, with 13 bases between. Germline CDR1 LGHNA, CDR2 YNFKEQ. This CDR3 is built from 16 residues. The chain's CDR3 is CASSQPTGRTNEKLFF. The CDR3 DNA follows: TGTGCCAGCAGCCAGCCCACAGGGCGGACTAATGAAAAACTGTTTTTT.

The chain combines TRBV4-2 with TRBJ2-7; 9 bases map to TRBD2. V lost 1 base and J lost 5; bases outside the gene matches: 6. CDR3 length equals 15 residues. Germline V gene lookup returns CDR1 LGHNA and CDR2 YNFKEQ. CDR3: CASSQALAGRDEQYF. As DNA, the CDR3 is TGTGCCAGCAGCCAAGCCCTAGCGGGGCGGGACGAGCAGTACTTC.

This chain connects TRBV7-2 to TRBJ2-7; TRBD1 might be the D (6 bases). Trimming shortened V by 3 bases and J by 2 bases, and 11 bases separated the two germline ends. Germline V gene sequence: CDR1 SGHTA, CDR2 FQGNSA. The CDR3 spans 14 residues. CDR3 DNA sequence: TGTGCCAGCAGCTTGGGCCAGGGGACCTACGAGCAGTACTTC. This encodes CASSLGQGTYEQYF.

This rearrangement joins TRBV5-1 to TRBJ2-5, with TRBD2 matching 15 bases. V dropped 3 bases and J dropped 1; count of bases not matched to a gene: 7. Germline V CDR1 and CDR2: SGHRS, YFSETQ. This CDR3 has 18 residues. The CDR3 nucleotides read TGCGCCAGCAGCTATGGACTAGCGGGGGGGACACTCCAAGAGACCCAGTACTTC. Translation gives CASSYGLAGGTLQETQYF.